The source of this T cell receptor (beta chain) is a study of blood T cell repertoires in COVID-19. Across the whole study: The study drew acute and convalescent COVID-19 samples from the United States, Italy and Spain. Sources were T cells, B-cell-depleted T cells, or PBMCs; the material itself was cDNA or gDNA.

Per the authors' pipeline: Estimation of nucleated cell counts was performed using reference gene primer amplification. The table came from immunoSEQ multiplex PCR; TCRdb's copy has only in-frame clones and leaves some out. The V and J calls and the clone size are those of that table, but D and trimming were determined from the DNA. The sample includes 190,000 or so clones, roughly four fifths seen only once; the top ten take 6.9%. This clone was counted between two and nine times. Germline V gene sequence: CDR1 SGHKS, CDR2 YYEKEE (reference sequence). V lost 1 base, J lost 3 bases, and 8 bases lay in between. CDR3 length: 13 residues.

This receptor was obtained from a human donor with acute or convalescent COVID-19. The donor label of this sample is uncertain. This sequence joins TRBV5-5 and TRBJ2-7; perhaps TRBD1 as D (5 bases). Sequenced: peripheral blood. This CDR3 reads CASSLLRGYEQYF. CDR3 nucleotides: TGTGCCAGCAGCTTGCTAAGGGGCTACGAGCAGTACTTC.